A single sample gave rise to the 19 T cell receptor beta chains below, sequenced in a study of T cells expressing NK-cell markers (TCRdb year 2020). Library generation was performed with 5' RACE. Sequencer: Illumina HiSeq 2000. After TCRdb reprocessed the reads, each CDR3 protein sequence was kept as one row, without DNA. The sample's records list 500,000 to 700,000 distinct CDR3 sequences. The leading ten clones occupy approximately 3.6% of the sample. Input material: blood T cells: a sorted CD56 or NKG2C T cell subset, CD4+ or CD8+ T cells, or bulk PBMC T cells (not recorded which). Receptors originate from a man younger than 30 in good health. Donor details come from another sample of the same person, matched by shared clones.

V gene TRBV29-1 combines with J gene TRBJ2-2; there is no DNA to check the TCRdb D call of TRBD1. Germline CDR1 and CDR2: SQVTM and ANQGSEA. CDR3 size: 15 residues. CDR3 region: CSVGPQGANTGELFF.

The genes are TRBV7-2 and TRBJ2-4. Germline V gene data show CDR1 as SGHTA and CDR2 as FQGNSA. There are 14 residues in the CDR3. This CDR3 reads CASSSGLAKNIQYF.

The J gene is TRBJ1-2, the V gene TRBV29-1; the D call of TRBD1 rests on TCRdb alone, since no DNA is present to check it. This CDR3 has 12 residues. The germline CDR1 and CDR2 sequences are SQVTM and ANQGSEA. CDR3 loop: CSVEWGAPGYTF.

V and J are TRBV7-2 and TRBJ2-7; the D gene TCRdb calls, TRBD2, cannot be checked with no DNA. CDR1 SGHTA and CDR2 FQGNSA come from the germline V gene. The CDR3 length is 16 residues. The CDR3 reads CASSSVAGGYSYEQYF.

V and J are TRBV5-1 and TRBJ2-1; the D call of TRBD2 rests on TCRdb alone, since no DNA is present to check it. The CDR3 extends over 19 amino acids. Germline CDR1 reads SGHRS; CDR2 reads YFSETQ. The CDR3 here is CASSLGTSGGSNPYNEQFF.

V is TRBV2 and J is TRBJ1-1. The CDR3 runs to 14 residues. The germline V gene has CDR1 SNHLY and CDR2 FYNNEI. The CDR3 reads CASSVGRQNTEAFF.

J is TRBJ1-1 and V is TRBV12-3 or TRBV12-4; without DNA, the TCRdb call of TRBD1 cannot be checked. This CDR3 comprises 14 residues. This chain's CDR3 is CASSRDAGGPEAFF.

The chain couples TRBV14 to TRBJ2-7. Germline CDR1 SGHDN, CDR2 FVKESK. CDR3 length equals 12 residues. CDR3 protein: CASSQARYEQYF.

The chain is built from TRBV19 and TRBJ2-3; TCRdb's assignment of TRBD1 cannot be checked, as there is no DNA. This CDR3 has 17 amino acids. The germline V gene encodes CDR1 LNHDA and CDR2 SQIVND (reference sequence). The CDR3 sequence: CASRTGGAAFSTDTQYF.

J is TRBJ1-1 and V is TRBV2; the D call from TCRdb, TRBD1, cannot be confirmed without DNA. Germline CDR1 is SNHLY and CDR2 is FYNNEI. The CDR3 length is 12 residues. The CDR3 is CASSLAPTEAFF. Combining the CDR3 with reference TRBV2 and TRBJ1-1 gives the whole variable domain EPEVTQTPSHQVTQMGQEVILRCVPISNHLYFYWYRQILGQKVEFLVSFYNNEISEKSEIFDDQFSVERPDGSNFTLKIRSTKLEDSAMYFCASSLAPTEAFFGQGTRLTVV.

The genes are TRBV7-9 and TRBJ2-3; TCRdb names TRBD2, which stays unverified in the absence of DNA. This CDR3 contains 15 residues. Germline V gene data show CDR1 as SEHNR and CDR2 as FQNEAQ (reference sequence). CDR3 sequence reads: CASSSLAGVTDTQYF.

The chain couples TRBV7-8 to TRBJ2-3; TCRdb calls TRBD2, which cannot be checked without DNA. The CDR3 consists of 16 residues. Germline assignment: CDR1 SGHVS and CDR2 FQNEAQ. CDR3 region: CASSLVRVWETDTQYF.

The CDR3 region is CASSLVGLPRGANVLTF. The chain links TRBV7-9 to TRBJ2-6; TCRdb's D call of TRBD1 is untestable without DNA. From germline, CDR1 is SEHNR and CDR2 FQNEAQ (reference sequence). This CDR3 spans 17 amino acids.

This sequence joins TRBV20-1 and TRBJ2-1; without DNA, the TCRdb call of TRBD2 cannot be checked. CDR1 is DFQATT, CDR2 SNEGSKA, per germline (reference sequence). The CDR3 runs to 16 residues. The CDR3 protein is CSARDTERDAYNEQFF.

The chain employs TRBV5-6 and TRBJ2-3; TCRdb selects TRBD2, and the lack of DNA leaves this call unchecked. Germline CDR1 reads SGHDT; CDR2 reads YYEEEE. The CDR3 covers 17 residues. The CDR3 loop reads CASSLVEAGDSADTQYF.

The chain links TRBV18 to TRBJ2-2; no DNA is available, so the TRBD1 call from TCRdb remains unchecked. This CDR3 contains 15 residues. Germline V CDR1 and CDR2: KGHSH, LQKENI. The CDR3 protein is CASSPVEGVTGELFF. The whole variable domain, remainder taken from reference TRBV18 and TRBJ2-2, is NAGVMQNPRHLVRRRGQEARLRCSPMKGHSHVYWYRQLPEEGLKFMVYLQKENIIDESGMPKERFSAEFPKEGPSILRIQQVVRGDSAAYFCASSPVEGVTGELFFGEGSRLTVL.

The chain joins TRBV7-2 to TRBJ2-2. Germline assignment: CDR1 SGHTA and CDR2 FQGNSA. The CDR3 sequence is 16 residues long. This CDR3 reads CASSLTSLLNTGELFF.

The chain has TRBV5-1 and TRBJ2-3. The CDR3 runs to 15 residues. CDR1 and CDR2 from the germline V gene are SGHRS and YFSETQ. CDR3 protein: CASSLSGYRTDTQYF.

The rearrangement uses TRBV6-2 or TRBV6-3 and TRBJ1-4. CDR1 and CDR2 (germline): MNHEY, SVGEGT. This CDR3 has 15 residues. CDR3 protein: CASTARIATNEKLFF.